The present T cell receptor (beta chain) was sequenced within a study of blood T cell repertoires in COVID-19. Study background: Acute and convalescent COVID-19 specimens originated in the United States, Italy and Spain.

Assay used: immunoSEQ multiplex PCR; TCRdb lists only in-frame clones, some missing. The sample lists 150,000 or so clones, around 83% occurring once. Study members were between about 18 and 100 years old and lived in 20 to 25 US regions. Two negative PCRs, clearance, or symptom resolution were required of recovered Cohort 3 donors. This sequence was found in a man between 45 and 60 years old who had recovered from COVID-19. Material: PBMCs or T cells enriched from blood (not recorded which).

CDR3 coding DNA: TGTGCCAGCAACGACAGATGGGTCAATCAGCCCCAGCATTTT. Amino acids: CASNDRWVNQPQHF. The V gene is TRBV6-5, the J gene TRBJ1-5; perhaps TRBD1 as D (5 bases). Germline V gene data show CDR1 as MNHEY and CDR2 as SVGAGI. V was clipped by 7 bases and J by 3 bases, with 13 bases between them. CDR3 size: 14 residues.